This entry features one T cell receptor beta chain sequence. Its antigen is not known. Germline CDR1 is LNHNV and CDR2 is YYDKDF (reference sequence). The CDR3 is 15 residues long. The V gene end was trimmed by 10 bases and the J gene end by 1 base; junction bases not matched to a gene: 9. These data originate in a study of beta chain features in type 1 diabetes. Of the isolated RNA, all was reverse transcribed, and so the sequenced material was expressed TCRB transcripts. Read counts averaged roughly 3.7 million for samples of naive, central memory and regulatory T cells. The protocol was immunoSEQ multiplex PCR, while the TCRdb copy is restricted to in-frame clones and leaves out a portion. This table holds around 430,000 clones, around 30% found once. Study results and caveats: Fewer insertions but more deletions were seen at VDJ junctions in type 1 diabetes patients. Patients showed naive, central memory and Treg TCRB repertoires that appeared more similar than those of healthy donors.

The TCR was taken from a man aged 18 to 30 in good health. Sequencing input: naive CD4+ T cells from blood. The chain carries TRBV15 and TRBJ2-3; 9 bases are shared with TRBD2. Here the CDR3 reads CASGPSSGGTDTQYF. Written as DNA, the CDR3 is TGTGCCAGCGGACCCTCTAGCGGGGGCACAGATACGCAGTATTTT.